The entry below gives a single T cell receptor (beta chain) sequence along with its context. The second PCR ran about 6 to 11 cycles with a sample-barcoded 5' primer and J-beta primers. Each CDR3 protein is one row after TCRdb ran MiXCR on the 5' RACE reads. The sample holds about 1.8 million distinct CDR3 sequences, 49% seen once. This record comes from a study of blood T cells in healthy people across ages. The germline V and J ends were trimmed by 8 bases and 5 bases, with 25 bases remaining between them. CDR3 length: 17 amino acids. Germline V gene sequence: CDR1 SNHLY, CDR2 FYNNEI. The chain has TRBV2 and TRBJ2-4; perhaps D is TRBD1 or TRBD2 (5 bases each). The sequence was collected from a woman aged 40 to 49 in good health. Specimen: blood. CDR3 sequence reads: CASAKGRTIGAENIQYF. The CDR3 coding sequence is TGTGCCAGCGCAAAGGGTCGGACCATCGGGGCCGAAAACATTCAGTACTTC.